Reported below is one TCR beta chain. In its sample, this clonotype was seen many times. This receptor's antigen is unknown. Within one base of it there is no much larger clone, and no base qualities were kept. For repertoire sequencing, the TCR beta CDR3 regions were amplified from RNA transcripts. A first-round RT-PCR used HTBI primers with the Qiagen OneStep RT-PCR kit, followed by a second-round multiplex PCR, size selection and purification. Sequencing of the libraries was carried out on an Illumina HiSeq2000 in paired-end mode with 100 bp reads. Under the source paper's analysis protocol: Reads were processed with SOAPnuke, discarding reads with adapters, uncalled bases, mean Phred below 15, or no exact constant-primer or identifier match. COPE v1.2.5 was used to merge the high-quality paired reads. Each unique nucleotide sequence was defined as a clonotype, and clonotypes were aligned to IMGT TRB V, D and J references with MiTCR v1.1. Only V-J combinations with frequency above 0.0001 were analysed, covering more than 99% of repertoires. For each V-J combination, a TCR clonal expansion and chaos score was defined as the ratio of F50 clonal expansion to chaos observed in the TCRdist matrix. Welch's t-statistics and random forest were used to reduce the features to about a dozen V-J combinations, which were then used as input to a naive Bayes classifier. Thyroid-blood repertoire similarity was quantified with the Morisita-Horn index. TCRdb trimmed the raw reads at Q25, called clones with MiXCR and kept productive beta chains. Merged by CDR3 protein, the rows form single entries marked with the most common genes and DNA. The V and J calls here are based on TCRdb, not the publication. This sample comprises 340,000 or so distinct CDR3 sequences, about 17% of them detected only once. More than 9% of the sample goes to the ten largest clones.

The sample is drawn from a study of Graves' ophthalmopathy and Graves' hyperthyroidism (dated by TCRdb to about 2018). With respect to the entire study: Peripheral blood was collected at initial diagnosis, prior to any treatment. The independent validation cohort included roughly 19 hyperthyroidism patients plus 17 patients who later progressed from hyperthyroidism to ophthalmopathy. In total, approximately 140 blood samples were TCR-sequenced: fewer than 50 ophthalmopathy, 80 or so hyperthyroidism and roughly 17 hyperthyroidism-to-ophthalmopathy patients. A discovery set of 100 patients (around 45 ophthalmopathy, about 55 stable hyperthyroidism) was enrolled to explore V-J signatures distinguishing ophthalmopathy from hyperthyroidism. In about 6 hyperthyroidism patients, T-cell repertoires of thyroid tissue and blood were compared. Following sampling, methimazole starting at 30 mg daily was administered to hyperthyroidism patients, and high-dose intravenous methylprednisolone was administered to ophthalmopathy patients. The study used TCR beta repertoire signatures to distinguish Graves' ophthalmopathy from Graves' hyperthyroidism and to predict progression to ophthalmopathy.

V is shortened by 5 bases, J by 6 bases, and the region joining them spans 10 bases. The CDR3 numbers 13 residues from cysteine through phenylalanine. Only the CDR3 region is kept as DNA, spanning 39 bases read in frame from base 1. The ophthalmopathy patients had moderately to severely active disease, with a Clinical Activity Score of 3 or higher, a NOSPECS grade of 4 or higher, and a disease duration of less than 3 months. Patients were excluded if they had other autoimmune diseases, uncontrolled infections, pregnancy or lactation. Diagnosis was based on clinical symptoms, serum thyroxine, TRAb, thyroid ultrasound and orbital computed tomography. PBMCs were isolated from around 10 ml of fresh peripheral blood by Ficoll-Paque density gradient centrifugation. Total RNA was extracted using Trizol reagent, and RNA quality was checked on an Agilent 2100 Bioanalyzer. Overall results and qualifications from the work: Ophthalmopathy was separated from stable hyperthyroidism by the 13-signature model with about 88% sensitivity and around 81% specificity in cross-validation and with 80%/75% in the test set. In validation, the model predicted ophthalmopathy progression with more than 55% sensitivity and 72.22% specificity; 12 predicted patients were CT-confirmed with GO in a median of approximately 6.5 months. Most expanded thyroid clonotypes with frequency above 0.001 were also detected in blood, suggesting blood repertoires may reflect the thyroid immune response. No statistical method was used to predetermine the sample size, and group allocation was not hidden from the investigators.

The chain links TRBV12-3 or TRBV12-4 with TRBJ2-2; the D gene remains uncertain. The sequencing sample was made of peripheral blood. The receptor was isolated from an adult man with Graves' ophthalmopathy. The DNA sequence reads TGTGCCAGCAGTCCCTCGTTCGCCGGGGAGCTGTTTTTT. The translation is CASSPSFAGELFF.